Listed below are T cell receptor beta chains from one sample, sequenced in a study of cytomegalovirus exposure and HLA in healthy donors. Method: immunoSEQ multiplex PCR; TCRdb's copy keeps in-frame clones and lacks some. The data contain approximately 190,000 clones, over 65% of them singletons. Sequencing was done on a sample of PBMCs. Every receptor here comes from a woman aged 45-59 years in good health and CMV-seropositive. The CDR3 runs from the conserved cysteine through the conserved F or W. D genes are given only for firm matches. Size is stated for part of the rows, as once, few or many counts, or as a class when the clone is expanded.

size	D	V	J	CDR3	DNA
NA	TRBD1	TRBV23-1	TRBJ1-5	CASSQDRVSGQPQHF	TGCGCCAGCAGTCAAGACAGGGTGAGCGGTCAGCCCCAGCATTTT
NA	NA	TRBV7-9	TRBJ2-1	CASSLGGSTGNEQFF	TGTGCCAGCAGCTTAGGGGGCTCAACGGGCAATGAGCAGTTCTTC
NA	TRBD1	TRBV7-8	TRBJ2-1	CASSADRANEQFF	TGTGCCAGCAGCGCGGACAGGGCAAATGAGCAGTTCTTC
NA	NA	TRBV4-2	TRBJ2-5	CASSQRREETQYF	TGTGCCAGCAGCCAGAGGAGGGAAGAGACCCAGTACTTC
NA	NA	TRBV7-2	TRBJ2-3	CASSLGTGRADTQYF	TGTGCCAGCAGCTTAGGGACAGGGAGGGCAGATACGCAGTATTTT
NA	TRBD1	TRBV7-9	TRBJ2-2	CASSSGQGRAGELFF	TGTGCCAGCAGCTCCGGACAGGGACGGGCCGGGGAGCTGTTTTTT
NA	NA	TRBV9	TRBJ2-2	CASGRLPDTSTGELFF	TGTGCCAGCGGACGCCTACCGGACACGAGCACCGGGGAGCTGTTTTTT
NA	NA	TRBV4-2	TRBJ1-5	CASSQAARGNQPQHF	TGTGCCAGCAGCCAAGCGGCCAGGGGCAATCAGCCCCAGCATTTT
NA	TRBD1	TRBV7-9	TRBJ2-7	CASSSGTGHTYEQYF	TGTGCCAGCAGCTCCGGGACAGGGCATACCTACGAGCAGTACTTC
NA	NA	TRBV6-5	TRBJ1-2	CASIDYGYTF	TGTGCCAGCATAGACTATGGCTACACCTTC
NA	NA	TRBV7-9	TRBJ1-2	CASSRGQEEFQKGYTF	TGTGCCAGCAGCCGAGGGCAGGAGGAGTTTCAGAAAGGCTACACCTTC
NA	NA	TRBV2	TRBJ2-1	CASSGVLSYNEQFF	TGTGCCAGCAGTGGCGTACTGTCCTACAATGAGCAGTTCTTC
NA	TRBD2	TRBV13	TRBJ2-7	CASSFWTSRFPYEQYF	TGTGCCAGCAGCTTTTGGACTAGCCGGTTCCCGTACGAGCAGTACTTC
NA	NA	TRBV18	TRBJ1-1	CASRGQNGGNTEAFF	TGTGCCAGCCGTGGCCAAAATGGAGGGAACACTGAAGCTTTCTTT
NA	NA	TRBV4-1	TRBJ2-7	CASSQVGRGPYEQYF	TGCGCCAGCAGCCAAGTCGGGAGGGGGCCCTACGAGCAGTACTTC
few	TRBD1	TRBV7-9	TRBJ2-5	CASSLVTGGTETQYF	TGTGCCAGCAGCTTAGTAACAGGGGGCACAGAGACCCAGTACTTC
once	TRBD1	TRBV19	TRBJ1-5	CASMDLQGYSNQPQHF	TGTGCCAGTATGGACTTACAGGGGTATAGCAATCAGCCCCAGCATTTT
NA	TRBD2	TRBV13	TRBJ2-3	CASSQGLAGPTDTQYF	TGTGCCAGCAGCCAGGGACTAGCGGGGCCCACAGATACGCAGTATTTT
NA	NA	TRBV5-8	TRBJ2-1	CASSSIIQGLSNEQFF	TGTGCCAGCAGCTCAATAATACAGGGTCTCTCCAATGAGCAGTTCTTC
NA	TRBD1	TRBV19	TRBJ1-4	CASSPTGGLEKLFF	TGTGCCAGTAGCCCGACAGGGGGCTTAGAAAAACTGTTTTTT
NA	TRBD2	TRBV28	TRBJ2-7	CASMGTSLIEQYF	TGTGCCAGCATGGGGACTAGCTTAATCGAGCAGTACTTC
NA	TRBD1	TRBV11-3	TRBJ2-1	CASSLRQGANEQFF	TGTGCCAGCAGCTTAAGGCAGGGGGCCAATGAGCAGTTCTTC
NA	NA	TRBV6-6	TRBJ2-7	CASSLRGYEQYF	TGTGCCAGCAGTTTGCGGGGATACGAGCAGTACTTC
NA	TRBD1	TRBV5-1	TRBJ2-7	CASSLGDRVSYEQYF	TGCGCCAGCAGCTTGGGGGACAGGGTATCCTACGAGCAGTACTTC
NA	NA	TRBV5-1	TRBJ1-1	CASSLGSMNTEAFF	TGCGCCAGCAGCTTGGGTAGCATGAACACTGAAGCTTTCTTT
NA	NA	TRBV28	TRBJ1-2	CASNRAGALFGNGYTF	TGTGCCAGCAATAGGGCAGGGGCCCTTTTCGGGAATGGCTACACCTTC
NA	NA	TRBV4-1	TRBJ2-3	CASSQVTGGTDTQYF	TGCGCCAGCAGCCAAGTTACGGGGGGCACAGATACGCAGTATTTT
NA	TRBD1	TRBV7-9	TRBJ1-1	CASSLVAGGYTEAFF	TGTGCCAGCAGCTTAGTGGCAGGGGGATACACTGAAGCTTTCTTT
NA	TRBD1	TRBV7-6	TRBJ1-3	CASSPGWAGGDGNTIYF	TGTGCCAGCAGCCCCGGGTGGGCAGGGGGCGACGGAAACACCATATATTTT
NA	TRBD2	TRBV6-5	TRBJ2-2	CASKAGGTGELFF	TGTGCCAGCAAAGCGGGGGGAACCGGGGAGCTGTTTTTT
NA	TRBD1	TRBV6-1	TRBJ1-2	CASSDPTHRTGTGGYTF	TGTGCCAGCAGTGACCCCACGCACCGGACAGGGACGGGTGGCTACACCTTC
NA	TRBD1	TRBV5-5	TRBJ1-1	CASSLATGSPDTEAFF	TGTGCCAGCAGCTTGGCGACAGGGTCCCCAGACACTGAAGCTTTCTTT
NA	TRBD2	TRBV7-9	TRBJ2-1	CASSRGTSGNEQFF	TGTGCCAGCAGTCGCGGGACTAGCGGCAATGAGCAGTTCTTC
NA	NA	TRBV7-8	TRBJ1-1	CASRQSHTEAFF	TGTGCCAGCAGACAGTCGCACACTGAAGCTTTCTTT
NA	TRBD1	TRBV7-2	TRBJ1-6	CASSFLGTGNNSPLHF	TGTGCCAGCAGCTTCCTCGGGACAGGGAATAATTCACCCCTCCACTTT
NA	NA	TRBV18	TRBJ2-7	CASSPYGSYEQYF	TGTGCCAGCTCACCATACGGGAGCTACGAGCAGTACTTC
once	NA	TRBV29-1	TRBJ1-2	CSVDPGIHGYTF	TGCAGCGTTGATCCAGGGATCCATGGCTACACCTTC
NA	NA	TRBV25-1	TRBJ1-6	CASSEGDHSPLHF	TGTGCCAGCAGCGAGGGGGACCATTCACCCCTCCACTTT
NA	NA	TRBV5-5	TRBJ1-5	CASSLAGDWLQPQHF	TGTGCCAGCAGCTTGGCCGGGGACTGGCTTCAGCCCCAGCATTTT
NA	TRBD1	TRBV6-6	TRBJ1-5	CASSSTGGSQPQHF	TGTGCCAGCAGTTCAACAGGGGGCAGTCAGCCCCAGCATTTT
NA	TRBD1	TRBV7-3	TRBJ2-1	CASSTQGMNYNEQFF	TGTGCCAGCAGCACACAGGGGATGAACTACAATGAGCAGTTCTTC
NA	NA	TRBV10-3	TRBJ2-7	CAISDRGYEQYF	TGTGCCATCAGTGACAGGGGATACGAGCAGTACTTC
NA	NA	TRBV13	TRBJ2-5	CASSYRSKETQYF	TGTGCCAGCAGCTACCGGTCCAAAGAGACCCAGTACTTC
NA	NA	TRBV19	TRBJ2-1	CASRLETGRRGRNEQFF	TGTGCCAGTAGGCTCGAGACAGGTCGCCGGGGTCGGAATGAGCAGTTCTTC
NA	NA	TRBV5-4	TRBJ1-6	CASSQQEGTPLHF	TGTGCCAGCAGCCAACAGGAGGGGACACCCCTCCACTTT
NA	TRBD1	TRBV11-2	TRBJ2-2	CASSLDRDRANTGELFF	TGTGCCAGCAGCTTAGATAGGGACAGGGCAAACACCGGGGAGCTGTTTTTT
NA	NA	TRBV11-2	TRBJ2-3	CASSLGGQISTDTQYF	TGTGCCAGCAGCTTAGGAGGACAGATAAGCACAGATACGCAGTATTTT
NA	TRBD2	TRBV4-2	TRBJ2-1	CASSQGLAGAEGEQFF	TGTGCCAGCAGCCAAGGGCTAGCGGGGGCAGAGGGTGAGCAGTTCTTC